This TCR beta chain derives from a study of response to subunit inactivated influenza vaccine. Study-wide results and caveats: Each seasonal influenza vaccination recruits few new T cells, the authors suggested.

TCRdb independently ran MiXCR on the RT-PCR reads; one entry per CDR3 protein. The table records about 650,000 distinct CDR3 sequences, about 14% of them present only once. This clonotype was seen many times. No antigen is known for it. CDR1 and CDR2 (germline): MNHEY, SVGEGT. The germline V and J ends were trimmed by 0 bases and 1 base, with 18 bases remaining between them. The CDR3 sequence is 18 residues long. The sequences come from PBMCs from blood, collected less than 15 days before vaccination. The clonotype originates from a man aged 50 to 59 who received an inactivated influenza vaccine. The chain combines TRBV6-2 or TRBV6-3 with TRBJ1-1; no definite D call. The CDR3 nucleotides are TGTGCCAGCAGTTACTCAGCCCTCACCCTATTCGCGAACACTGAAGCTTTCTTT. It encodes CASSYSALTLFANTEAFF.